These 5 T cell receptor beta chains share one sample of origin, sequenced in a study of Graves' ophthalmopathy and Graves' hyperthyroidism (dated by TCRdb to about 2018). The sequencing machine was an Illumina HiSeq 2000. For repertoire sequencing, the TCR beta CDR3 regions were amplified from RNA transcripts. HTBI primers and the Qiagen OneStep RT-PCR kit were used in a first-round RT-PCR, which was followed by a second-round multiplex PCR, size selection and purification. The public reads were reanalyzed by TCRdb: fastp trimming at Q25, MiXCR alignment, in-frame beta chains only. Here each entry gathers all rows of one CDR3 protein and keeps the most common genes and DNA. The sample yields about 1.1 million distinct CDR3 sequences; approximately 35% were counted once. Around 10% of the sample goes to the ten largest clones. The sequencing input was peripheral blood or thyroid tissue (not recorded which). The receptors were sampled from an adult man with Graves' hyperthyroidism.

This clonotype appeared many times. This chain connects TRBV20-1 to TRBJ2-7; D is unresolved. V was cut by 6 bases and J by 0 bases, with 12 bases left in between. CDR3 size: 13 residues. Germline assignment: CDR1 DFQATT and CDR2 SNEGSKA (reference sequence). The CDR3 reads CSAAPWSSYEQYF. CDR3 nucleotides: TGCAGTGCCGCCCCCTGGAGCTCCTACGAGCAGTACTTC.

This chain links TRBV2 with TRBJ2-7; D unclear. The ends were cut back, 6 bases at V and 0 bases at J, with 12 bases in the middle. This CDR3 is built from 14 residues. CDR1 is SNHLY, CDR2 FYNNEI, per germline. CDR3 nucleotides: TGTGCCAGCAGCGCGTCGGCCCACTCCTACGAGCAGTACTTC. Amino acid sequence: CASSASAHSYEQYF.

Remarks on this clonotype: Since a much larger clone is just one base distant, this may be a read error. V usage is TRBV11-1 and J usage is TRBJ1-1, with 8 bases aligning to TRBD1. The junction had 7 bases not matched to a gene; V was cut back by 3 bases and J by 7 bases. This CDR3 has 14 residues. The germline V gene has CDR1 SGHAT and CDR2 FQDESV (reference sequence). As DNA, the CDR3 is TGTGCCAGCAGCTTCGGACAGGGCCCTCATGAAGCTTTCTTT. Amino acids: CASSFGQGPHEAFF.

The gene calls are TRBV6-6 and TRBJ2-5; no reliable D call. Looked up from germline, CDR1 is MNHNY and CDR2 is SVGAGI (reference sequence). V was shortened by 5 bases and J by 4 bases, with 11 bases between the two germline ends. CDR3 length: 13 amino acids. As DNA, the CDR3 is TGTGCCAGCAGTAATTTTCGTGGAGAGACCCAGTACTTC. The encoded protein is CASSNFRGETQYF.

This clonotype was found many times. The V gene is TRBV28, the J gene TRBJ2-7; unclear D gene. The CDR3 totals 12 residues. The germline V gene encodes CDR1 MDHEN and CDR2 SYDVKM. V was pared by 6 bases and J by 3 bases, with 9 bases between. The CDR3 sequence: CASSFLSYEQYF. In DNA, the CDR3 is TGTGCCAGCAGCTTTCTTAGCTACGAGCAGTACTTC.